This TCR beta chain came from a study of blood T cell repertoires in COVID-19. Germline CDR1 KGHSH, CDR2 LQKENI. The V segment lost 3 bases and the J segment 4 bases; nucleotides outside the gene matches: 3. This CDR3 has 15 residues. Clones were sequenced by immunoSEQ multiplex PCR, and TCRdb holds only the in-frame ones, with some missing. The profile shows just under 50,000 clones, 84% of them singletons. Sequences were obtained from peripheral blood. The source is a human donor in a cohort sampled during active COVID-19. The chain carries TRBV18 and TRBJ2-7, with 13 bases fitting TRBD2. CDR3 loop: CASSPGTSGNYEQYF. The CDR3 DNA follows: TGTGCCAGCTCACCTGGGACTAGCGGGAATTACGAGCAGTACTTC.